These T cell receptor beta chains were read from a single sample in a study of T cell repertoires in cytomegalovirus infection. One entry per CDR3 protein, called by TCRdb with MiXCR from the reads. The sample shows about 440,000 distinct CDR3 sequences, roughly 31% of them seen only once. The sequencing sample was made of PBMCs. These receptors were obtained from a human donor in good health (CMV status not recorded). Some clones in this sample may be carry-over from other donors' samples. The CDR3 runs from the conserved cysteine through the conserved F or W. The D gene is left open where the match is weak. Some rows mark clone size as missing; the rest say once, few, many or name a class of expanded clone.

d_gene,v_gene,abundance,j_gene,CDR3nt,CDR3aa
-,TRBV6-5,-,TRBJ2-7,TGTGCCAGCAGGTACACCTCCGGGCTCTACGAGCAGTACTTC,CASRYTSGLYEQYF
-,TRBV6-5,-,TRBJ2-1,TGTGCCAGCAGCTTCCTTCCGACAGGGAGGAATGAGCAGTTCTTC,CASSFLPTGRNEQFF
-,TRBV7-6,many,TRBJ2-7,TGTGCCAGCAGCCTAGGAGGGGTTGGCGAGCAGTACTTC,CASSLGGVGEQYF
-,TRBV7-2,many,TRBJ2-5,TGTGCCAGCAGCGTCAACAGGGAAGAGACCCAGTACTTC,CASSVNREETQYF
-,TRBV12-3/TRBV12-4,-,TRBJ1-5,TGTGCCAGCAGTTTAGGATTTCAACAGCCCCAGCATTTT,CASSLGFQQPQHF
-,TRBV11-2,few,TRBJ1-6,TGTGCCAGCAGAGAACAGGGTGGTTGGAATTCACCCCTCCACTTT,CASREQGGWNSPLHF
TRBD1,TRBV14,-,TRBJ2-2,TGTGCCAGCAGCCAAGTTAGAACAGGGGGCACCGGGGAGCTGTTTTTT,CASSQVRTGGTGELFF
-,TRBV10-3,-,TRBJ1-1,TGTGCCATCAGTGAAAATACAGGGTCTACTGAAGCTTTCTTT,CAISENTGSTEAFF
-,TRBV12-3/TRBV12-4,few,TRBJ1-4,TGTGCCAGCAGCCCCCCAGGCAGCCAGAATGAAAAACTGTTTTTT,CASSPPGSQNEKLFF
TRBD1,TRBV7-8,-,TRBJ2-2,TGTGCCAGCAGCGGGGGACAGATCGCGAACACCGGGGAGCTGTTTTTT,CASSGGQIANTGELFF
TRBD2,TRBV6-2/TRBV6-3,-,TRBJ2-1,TGTGCCAGCAGTTACGAGCGGGGGCTCCTCTCCTACAATGAGCAGTTCTTC,CASSYERGLLSYNEQFF
-,TRBV20-1,-,TRBJ1-6,TGCAGTGCTAGCCCAACAGAAACGGGTTCACCCCTCCACTTT,CSASPTETGSPLHF
-,TRBV6-1,many,TRBJ2-5,TGTGCCAGCAGCCGAACGAGACAGAGCGCACCCCAAGAGACCCAGTACTTC,CASSRTRQSAPQETQYF
TRBD1,TRBV12-3/TRBV12-4,-,TRBJ1-2,TGTGCCAGCAGCCCGGGACAGGGACCGTTCTATGGCTACACCTTC,CASSPGQGPFYGYTF
-,TRBV28,few,TRBJ1-5,TGTGCCAGCACCCCTTTAGGGGGCAATCAGCCCCAGCATTTT,CASTPLGGNQPQHF
-,TRBV6-2/TRBV6-3,-,TRBJ1-1,TGTGCCAGCAGTAGGACAGACCTGAACACTGAAGCTTTCTTT,CASSRTDLNTEAFF
-,TRBV6-6,few,TRBJ2-3,TGTGCCAGCAGTTACGCGGTAGCAGATACGCAGTATTTT,CASSYAVADTQYF
TRBD1,TRBV6-6,-,TRBJ1-5,TGTGCCAGCAGTTTACAGGGGATTAGTCAGCCCCAGCATTTT,CASSLQGISQPQHF
-,TRBV10-3,few,TRBJ2-5,TGTGCCATCAGTGAGTCGGTGGATCCTGAGACCCAGTACTTC,CAISESVDPETQYF